This TCR beta chain was identified in a study of T cells in Graves' hyperthyroidism and ophthalmopathy. As concerns this clonotype: Its target is not known.

Study observations and caveats: From stable hyperthyroidism, ophthalmopathy was separated by a 13 V-J model. Peripheral blood also featured most of the thyroid clonotypes expanded above 0.001.

Amplified TCR beta CDR3 regions came from RNA transcripts. Researchers ran a first-round RT-PCR on the TCR CDR3 using the HTBI primer set. TCRdb processed the multiplex PCR reads anew with MiXCR; each CDR3 protein has one entry. The sample carries hundreds of thousands of distinct CDR3 sequences, 45% recorded once. V was trimmed by 2 bases and J by 5 bases, leaving 13 bases between them. Germline V gives CDR1 SGHRS, CDR2 YFSETQ. The CDR3 sequence is 14 residues long. The chain recombines TRBV5-1 with TRBJ1-1, with D hard to call. This sequence originates from an adult man with Graves' disease, either hyperthyroidism or ophthalmopathy (not recorded which). Sequenced sample: peripheral blood or thyroid tissue (not recorded which). CDR3 sequence (DNA): TGCGCCAGCAGCTTCGTACGTTTAGGTACTGAAGCTTTCTTT. This sequence encodes CASSFVRLGTEAFF.